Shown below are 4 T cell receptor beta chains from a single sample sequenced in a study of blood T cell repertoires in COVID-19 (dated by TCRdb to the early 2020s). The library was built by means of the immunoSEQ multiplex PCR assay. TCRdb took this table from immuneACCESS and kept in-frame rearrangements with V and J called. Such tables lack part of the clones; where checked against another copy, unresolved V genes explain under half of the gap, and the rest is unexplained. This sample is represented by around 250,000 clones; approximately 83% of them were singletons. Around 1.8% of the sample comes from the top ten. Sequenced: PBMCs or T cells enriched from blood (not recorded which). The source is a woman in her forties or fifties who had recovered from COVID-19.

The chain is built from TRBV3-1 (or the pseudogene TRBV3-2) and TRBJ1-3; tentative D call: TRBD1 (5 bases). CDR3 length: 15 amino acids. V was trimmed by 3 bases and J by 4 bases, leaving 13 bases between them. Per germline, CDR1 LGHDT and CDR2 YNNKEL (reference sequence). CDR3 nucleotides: TGTGCCAGCAGCCAGTTGGGGGGGTCGGGAAACACCATATATTTT. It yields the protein CASSQLGGSGNTIYF.

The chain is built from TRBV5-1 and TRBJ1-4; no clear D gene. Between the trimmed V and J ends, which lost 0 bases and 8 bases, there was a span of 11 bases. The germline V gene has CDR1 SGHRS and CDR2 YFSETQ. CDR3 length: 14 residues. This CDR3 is CASSLEGGREKLFF. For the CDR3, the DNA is TGCGCCAGCAGCTTGGAGGGAGGGCGGGAAAAACTGTTTTTT.

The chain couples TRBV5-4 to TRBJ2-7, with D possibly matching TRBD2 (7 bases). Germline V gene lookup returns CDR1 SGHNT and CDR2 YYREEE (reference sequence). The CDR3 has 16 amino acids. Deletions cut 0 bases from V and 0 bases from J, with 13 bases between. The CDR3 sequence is CASSLGGGGPSYEQYF. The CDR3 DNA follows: TGTGCCAGCAGCTTGGGGGGGGGCGGGCCCTCCTACGAGCAGTACTTC.

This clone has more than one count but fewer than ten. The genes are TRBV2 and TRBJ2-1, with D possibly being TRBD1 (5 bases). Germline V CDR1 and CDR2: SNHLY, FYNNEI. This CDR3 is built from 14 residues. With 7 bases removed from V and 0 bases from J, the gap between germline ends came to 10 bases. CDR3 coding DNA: TGTGCCAGCAAGGGTGACAGCTCCTACAATGAGCAGTTCTTC. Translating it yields CASKGDSSYNEQFF.